This is a list of T cell receptor beta chains from one sample in a study of OX40 agonist ivuxolimab in advanced cancers. Libraries were prepared by immunoSEQ multiplex PCR; TCRdb keeps only in-frame clonotypes and omits some of them. Among 45,000 to 65,000 clones listed, 85% to 95% were seen once. The input for sequencing was CD4+ or CD8+ T cells sorted from blood, taken in a trial of the OX40 agonist ivuxolimab. These receptor sequences come from an adult with an advanced solid tumor such as melanoma, head and neck, liver or kidney cancer. CDR3s include the opening cysteine and the closing phenylalanine or tryptophan. Each record gives: clone size, D gene, J gene, V gene, CDR3 protein, CDR3 DNA. A D gene is named only where the DNA matches it firmly. Where a row states a size, it is once, few, many or the class of an expanded clone; other rows omit it.

size: .; D: .; J: TRBJ2-1; V: TRBV7-9; CDR3: CASSYLRGSYNEQFF; DNA: TGTGCCAGCAGCTACCTTAGGGGCTCCTACAATGAGCAGTTCTTC
size: .; D: .; J: TRBJ2-3; V: TRBV10-3; CDR3: CAISGIQGPSTDTQYF; DNA: TGTGCCATCAGTGGTATACAGGGCCCCAGCACAGATACGCAGTATTTT
size: .; D: TRBD1; J: TRBJ1-1; V: TRBV7-9; CDR3: CASSDRATEAFF; DNA: TGTGCCAGCAGCGACAGGGCCACTGAAGCTTTCTTT
size: .; D: .; J: TRBJ2-7; V: TRBV10-3; CDR3: CAISAGYEQYF; DNA: TGTGCCATCAGTGCGGGCTACGAGCAGTACTTC
size: .; D: .; J: TRBJ1-5; V: TRBV27; CDR3: CASSNPQLPNQPQHF; DNA: TGTGCCAGCAGTAATCCCCAACTCCCCAATCAGCCCCAGCATTTT
size: .; D: TRBD1; J: TRBJ2-7; V: TRBV9; CDR3: CASSVGRDRVREQYF; DNA: TGTGCCAGCAGCGTAGGCCGGGACAGGGTGAGAGAGCAGTACTTC
size: few; D: .; J: TRBJ1-4; V: TRBV11-2; CDR3: CASSFEGEKLFF; DNA: TGTGCCAGCAGCTTCGAGGGTGAAAAACTGTTTTTT
size: .; D: .; J: TRBJ1-5; V: TRBV27; CDR3: CASSLYEKQPQHF; DNA: TGTGCCAGCAGTTTATATGAGAAGCAGCCCCAGCATTTT
size: .; D: .; J: TRBJ2-7; V: TRBV18; CDR3: CASSSYAPGKYEQYF; DNA: TGTGCCAGCTCATCATATGCCCCAGGGAAATACGAGCAGTACTTC
size: .; D: .; J: TRBJ2-3; V: TRBV5-6; CDR3: CASSLGATNTDTQYF; DNA: TGTGCCAGCAGCTTGGGGGCGACTAACACAGATACGCAGTATTTT
size: .; D: TRBD1; J: TRBJ2-1; V: TRBV5-4; CDR3: CASSFIQGAPEQFF; DNA: TGTGCCAGCAGCTTCATACAGGGGGCGCCTGAGCAGTTCTTC
size: .; D: TRBD2; J: TRBJ2-2; V: TRBV4-3; CDR3: CASSQVSGRPGTGELFF; DNA: TGCGCCAGCAGCCAAGTTAGCGGGAGGCCGGGAACCGGGGAGCTGTTTTTT
size: .; D: .; J: TRBJ2-7; V: TRBV19; CDR3: CASSPWAGDSYEQYF; DNA: TGTGCCAGTAGTCCTTGGGCAGGTGACTCCTACGAGCAGTACTTC
size: .; D: TRBD1; J: TRBJ1-5; V: TRBV6-5; CDR3: CASSYAVGQGQPQHF; DNA: TGTGCCAGCAGTTACGCGGTTGGACAGGGGCAGCCCCAGCATTTT
size: once; D: .; J: TRBJ1-1; V: TRBV4-3; CDR3: CASSQDRGNTEAFF; DNA: TGCGCCAGCAGCCAAGATCGAGGAAACACTGAAGCTTTCTTT
size: .; D: .; J: TRBJ2-5; V: TRBV27; CDR3: CASSGLGVAGIVQETQYF; DNA: TGTGCCAGCAGTGGATTGGGGGTAGCCGGTATAGTCCAAGAGACCCAGTACTTC
size: .; D: .; J: TRBJ2-3; V: TRBV9; CDR3: CASSPSPGDTQYF; DNA: TGTGCCAGCAGCCCCTCCCCCGGTGATACGCAGTATTTT
size: .; D: TRBD2; J: TRBJ2-1; V: TRBV27; CDR3: CASSLLAGVTNEQFF; DNA: TGTGCCAGCAGTTTATTGGCGGGAGTGACTAATGAGCAGTTCTTC
size: .; D: .; J: TRBJ2-7; V: TRBV27; CDR3: CASSLSAGILYYEQYF; DNA: TGTGCCAGCAGTTTATCTGCAGGGATTCTTTACTACGAGCAGTACTTC
size: .; D: .; J: TRBJ1-1; V: TRBV7-9; CDR3: CASSLHLGVNTEAFF; DNA: TGTGCCAGCAGCCTCCACCTGGGGGTAAACACTGAAGCTTTCTTT
size: .; D: .; J: TRBJ1-2; V: TRBV27; CDR3: CASSPTWGAGGYTF; DNA: TGTGCCAGCAGTCCAACTTGGGGGGCGGGTGGCTACACCTTC
size: .; D: .; J: TRBJ2-5; V: TRBV19; CDR3: CASSINGNRQETQYF; DNA: TGTGCCAGTAGTATAAATGGGAACAGGCAAGAGACCCAGTACTTC
size: .; D: TRBD2; J: TRBJ2-1; V: TRBV11-2; CDR3: CASSLGTSAEQFF; DNA: TGTGCCAGCAGCTTAGGGACTAGTGCTGAGCAGTTCTTC
size: .; D: .; J: TRBJ1-6; V: TRBV4-2; CDR3: CASSQDWRQSYNSPLHF; DNA: TGTGCCAGCAGCCAAGATTGGAGACAGAGTTATAATTCACCCCTCCACTTT
size: .; D: .; J: TRBJ2-3; V: TRBV4-3; CDR3: CASSQVTGETDTQYF; DNA: TGCGCCAGCAGCCAAGTAACGGGAGAAACAGATACGCAGTATTTT
size: .; D: .; J: TRBJ2-3; V: TRBV27; CDR3: CASSFSPYGGLADTQYF; DNA: TGTGCCAGCAGTTTTTCGCCCTACGGGGGGCTGGCAGATACGCAGTATTTT
size: few; D: .; J: TRBJ1-1; V: TRBV29-1; CDR3: CSVARNTEAFF; DNA: TGCAGCGTTGCCAGGAACACTGAAGCTTTCTTT
size: .; D: TRBD2; J: TRBJ2-1; V: TRBV9; CDR3: CASSSRTSGPYNEQFF; DNA: TGTGCCAGCAGCTCCAGGACTAGCGGGCCGTACAATGAGCAGTTCTTC
size: .; D: .; J: TRBJ2-2; V: TRBV7-9; CDR3: CASSGAVSTGELFF; DNA: TGTGCCAGCAGCGGAGCGGTTAGCACCGGGGAGCTGTTTTTT
size: few; D: .; J: TRBJ1-2; V: TRBV4-2; CDR3: CASSQGSSGYTF; DNA: TGTGCCAGCAGCCAAGGGAGTTCTGGCTACACCTTC
size: .; D: .; J: TRBJ2-1; V: TRBV9; CDR3: CASSVEMHEQFF; DNA: TGTGCCAGCAGCGTAGAGATGCATGAGCAGTTCTTC
size: .; D: TRBD1; J: TRBJ2-7; V: TRBV27; CDR3: CASSLSPIRTGTGEQYF; DNA: TGTGCCAGCAGTTTATCGCCTATCCGGACAGGAACCGGCGAGCAGTACTTC
size: .; D: .; J: TRBJ2-7; V: TRBV28; CDR3: CASSLRGDYYEQYF; DNA: TGTGCCAGCAGTTTGAGGGGAGACTACTACGAGCAGTACTTC
size: .; D: TRBD2; J: TRBJ2-7; V: TRBV29-1; CDR3: CSVAGLAGEVGQYF; DNA: TGCAGCGTGGCGGGACTAGCGGGGGAAGTGGGGCAGTACTTC
size: .; D: TRBD1; J: TRBJ2-7; V: TRBV6-1; CDR3: CASLDRELAYEQYF; DNA: TGTGCCAGTCTTGACAGGGAGTTAGCCTACGAGCAGTACTTC
size: few; D: .; J: TRBJ1-6; V: TRBV2; CDR3: CASDPGPSNSPLHF; DNA: TGTGCCAGCGACCCGGGACCGAGTAATTCACCCCTCCACTTT
size: .; D: .; J: TRBJ1-1; V: TRBV11-2; CDR3: CASSLAPWGEAFF; DNA: TGTGCCAGCAGCTTAGCTCCTTGGGGTGAAGCTTTCTTT
size: .; D: .; J: TRBJ2-7; V: TRBV6-5; CDR3: CASSYRGVSYEQYF; DNA: TGTGCCAGCAGTTATAGGGGGGTCTCCTACGAGCAGTACTTC
size: .; D: .; J: TRBJ2-3; V: TRBV29-1; CDR3: CSVDGTTDTQYF; DNA: TGCAGCGTTGACGGGACCACAGATACGCAGTATTTT
size: .; D: .; J: TRBJ2-3; V: TRBV13; CDR3: CASSLGLLEVTDTQYF; DNA: TGTGCCAGCAGCTTAGGCCTTCTGGAGGTCACAGATACGCAGTATTTT
size: .; D: TRBD2; J: TRBJ2-1; V: TRBV11-3; CDR3: CASSSGTSGYNEQFF; DNA: TGTGCCAGCAGCAGCGGGACTAGCGGTTACAATGAGCAGTTCTTC
size: .; D: .; J: TRBJ2-2; V: TRBV11-2; CDR3: CASSLPPGTWTGELFF; DNA: TGTGCCAGCAGCTTACCCCCGGGGACCTGGACCGGGGAGCTGTTTTTT
size: .; D: .; J: TRBJ1-1; V: TRBV11-2; CDR3: CASSDDDRNTEAFF; DNA: TGTGCCAGCAGCGACGACGACAGGAACACTGAAGCTTTCTTT
size: .; D: .; J: TRBJ2-1; V: TRBV4-1; CDR3: CASSLGWGNNEQFF; DNA: TGCGCCAGCAGCTTAGGATGGGGGAACAATGAGCAGTTCTTC
size: .; D: .; J: TRBJ1-3; V: TRBV19; CDR3: CASSIQWAADTIYF; DNA: TGTGCCAGTAGTATTCAGTGGGCGGCTGACACCATATATTTT
size: .; D: .; J: TRBJ2-2; V: TRBV6-4; CDR3: CASSDSPIANTGELFF; DNA: TGTGCCAGCAGTGACTCCCCCATCGCGAACACCGGGGAGCTGTTTTTT
size: .; D: TRBD1; J: TRBJ1-4; V: TRBV5-5; CDR3: CASSSTGEYEKLFF; DNA: TGTGCCAGCAGCTCGACAGGGGAGTACGAAAAACTGTTTTTT
size: once; D: .; J: TRBJ2-1; V: TRBV7-9; CDR3: CASSFPRIPLGSYNEQFF; DNA: TGTGCCAGCAGCTTTCCCCGCATACCCCTGGGGTCCTACAATGAGCAGTTCTTC